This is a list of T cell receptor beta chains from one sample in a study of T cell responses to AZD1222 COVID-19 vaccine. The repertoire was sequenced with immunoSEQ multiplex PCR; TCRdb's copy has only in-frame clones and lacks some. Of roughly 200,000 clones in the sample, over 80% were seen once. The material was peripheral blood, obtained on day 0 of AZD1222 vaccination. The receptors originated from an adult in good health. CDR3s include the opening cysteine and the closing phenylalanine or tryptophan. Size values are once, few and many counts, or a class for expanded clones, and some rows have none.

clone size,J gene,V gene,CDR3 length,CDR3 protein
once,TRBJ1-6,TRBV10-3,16,CAVKRGGGSDNSPLHF
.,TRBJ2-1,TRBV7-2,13,CASSWTSGGEQFF
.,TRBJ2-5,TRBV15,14,CATKPDREGETQYF
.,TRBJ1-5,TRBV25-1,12,CASSAGNQPQHF
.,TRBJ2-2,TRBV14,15,CASSRVAGYTGELFF
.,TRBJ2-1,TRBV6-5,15,CASSLGQEAYNEQFF
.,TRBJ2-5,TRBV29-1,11,CSVGPGETQYF
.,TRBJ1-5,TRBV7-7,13,CASSLDPNQPQHF
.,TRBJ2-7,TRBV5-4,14,CASSLSSGVYEQYF
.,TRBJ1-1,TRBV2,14,CASRYRGGDTEAFF